Listed here are 3 T cell receptor beta chains from one sample, sequenced in a study of response to subunit inactivated influenza vaccine. TCRdb processed the RT-PCR reads anew with MiXCR; each CDR3 protein has one entry. The table lists around 200,000 distinct CDR3 sequences, 7.5% to 10% of them singletons. The sequenced sample was non-naive T cells sorted from PBMCs, obtained on the day of vaccination. Receptors originate from a man in his fifties or sixties who received an inactivated influenza vaccine.

This rearrangement joins TRBV3-1 to TRBJ2-4; no clear D gene. Germline V gives CDR1 LGHDT, CDR2 YNNKEL (reference sequence). CDR3 length: 13 residues. V lost 2 bases, J lost 6 bases, and 8 bases lay in between. CDR3 amino acids: CASSQTRGNIQYF. CDR3 in DNA: TGTGCCAGCAGCCAAACCCGAGGAAACATTCAGTACTTC.

This clonotype appeared a few times. V usage is TRBV28 and J usage is TRBJ1-5, with D perhaps TRBD1 (5 bases). Trimming pared 3 bases from V and 2 bases from J, leaving 17 bases between. The CDR3 has 17 amino acids. Germline CDR1 and CDR2: MDHEN and SYDVKM. The CDR3 sequence is CASSFPPGPRGNQPQHF. The CDR3 DNA reads TGTGCCAGCAGTTTTCCCCCGGGTCCCAGGGGCAATCAGCCCCAGCATTTT.

A remark on this clonotype: Its ends do not fully match the called genes, so a read error is possible. This chain links TRBV18 with TRBJ2-7, with 7 bases fitting TRBD1. Germline V gene sequence: CDR1 KGHSH, CDR2 LQKENI. The CDR3 is made up of 13 amino acids. CDR3 in amino acids: CACSQGQGQEQYF. CDR3 sequence (DNA): TGTGCCTGCTCACAGGGGCAGGGACAAGAGCAGTACTTC.